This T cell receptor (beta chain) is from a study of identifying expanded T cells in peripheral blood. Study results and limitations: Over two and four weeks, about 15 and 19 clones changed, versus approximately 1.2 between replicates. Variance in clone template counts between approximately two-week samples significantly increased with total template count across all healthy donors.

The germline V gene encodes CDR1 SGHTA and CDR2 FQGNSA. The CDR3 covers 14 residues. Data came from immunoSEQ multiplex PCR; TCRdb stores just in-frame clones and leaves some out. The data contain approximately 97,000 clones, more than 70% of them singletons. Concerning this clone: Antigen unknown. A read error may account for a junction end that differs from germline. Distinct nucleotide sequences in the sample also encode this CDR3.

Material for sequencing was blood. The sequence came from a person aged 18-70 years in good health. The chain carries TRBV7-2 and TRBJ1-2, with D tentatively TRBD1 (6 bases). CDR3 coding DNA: TGTGCCAGTAGCTGGGACACGACAGGCTATGGCTACACCTTC. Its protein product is CASSWDTTGYGYTF. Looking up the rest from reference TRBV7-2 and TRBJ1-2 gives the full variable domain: GAGVSQSPSNKVTEKGKDVELRCDPISGHTALYWYRQSLGQGLEFLIYFQGNSAPDKSGLPSDRFSAERTGGSVSTLTIQRTQQEDSAVYLCASSWDTTGYGYTFGSGTRLTVV.